This T cell receptor (beta chain) is drawn from a study of blood T cell repertoires in COVID-19. TCRdb keeps only in-frame clones here, not all; method: immunoSEQ multiplex PCR. This sample has under 150,000 clones, with around four fifths found just once. Germline-derived CDR1 and CDR2 are DFQATT and SNEGSKA (reference sequence). The CDR3 consists of 17 residues. V lost 3 bases and J lost 2; bases outside the gene matches: 12. The chain recombines TRBV20-1 with TRBJ1-1; 10 nucleotides line up with TRBD1. The sequence derives from a human donor in a cohort sampled during active COVID-19. Source material: peripheral blood. DNA for the CDR3: TGCAGTGCTAGTACCTGGGGGACAGGGGTTGCCAACACTGAAGCTTTCTTT. Its protein is CSASTWGTGVANTEAFF.